This T cell receptor beta chain is drawn from a study of beta chain features in type 1 diabetes. As for the study in general: The patients were much like the healthy donors in age, gender and cell yields.

Sequenced material consisted of expressed TCRB transcripts (all of the isolated RNA was reverse transcribed). The assay was immunoSEQ multiplex PCR, and TCRdb's table has in-frame clones only and misses some. The repertoire has around 360,000 clones, approximately 12% of them found once; the top ten carry 0.0095% to 0.012%. The study, taken as a whole, reports: In all four CD4+ subsets, TCRB CDR3 length was significantly, moderately reduced in type 1 diabetes.

The CDR3 sequence is 11 residues long. This clone was counted a few times. The antigen is unknown. One heparinised blood draw, averaging about 0.11 L, came from each donor. The rearrangement joins TRBV21-1 to TRBJ1-2; TRBD1, the table's D call, was not compared with the DNA. TRBV21-1 is described as a pseudogene. The sequenced material came from naive CD4+ T cells from blood. The clonotype comes from a woman aged 18-29 years with type 1 diabetes. Here the CDR3 DNA reads TGTGCAGCAGGGAAGGGTCATGGCTACACCTTC. Translation gives CAAGKGHGYTF.